Below are 14 T cell receptor beta chains sequenced from a single sample in a study of CD8 T cells in acute hepatitis C reinfection. Documented time point: naive CD8 control sorted from an acute-time-point sample. Measured with immunoSEQ multiplex PCR; TCRdb has only the in-frame clones, and not every one. This table holds about 40,000 clones, approximately 85% found once. Material: naive CD8+ T cells from PBMCs. These receptors all come from a young woman who spontaneously cleared hepatitis C infection.

The V and J genes are TRBV13 and TRBJ1-1; 7 positions agree with TRBD1. Per germline, CDR1 PRHDT and CDR2 FYEKMQ (reference sequence). V trimming: 7 bases; J trimming: 3 bases; junction bases outside the gene matches: 5. This CDR3 is 13 amino acids long. CDR3 DNA sequence: TGTGCCAGCAAAACAGGGGTGTACACTGAAGCTTTCTTT. It yields the protein CASKTGVYTEAFF.

The genes are TRBV25-1 and TRBJ2-7, with 14 bases identical to TRBD2. V lost 7 bases, J lost 3 bases, and 8 bases stayed unmatched. The CDR3 consists of 16 residues. Germline CDR1 MGHDK, CDR2 SYGVNS. CDR3 residues: CASTLSGTSGSYEQYF. The DNA for the CDR3 is TGTGCCAGCACACTATCCGGGACTAGCGGGAGCTACGAGCAGTACTTC.

This chain links TRBV27 with TRBJ2-7; no firm D call. V was clipped by 5 bases and J by 3 bases, with 8 bases between them. The CDR3 length is 12 residues. Germline V CDR1 and CDR2: MNHEY, SMNVEV (reference sequence). CDR3 DNA: TGTGCCAGCAGTGGCTGGGGCTACGAGCAGTACTTC. It specifies CASSGWGYEQYF.

The chain uses TRBV27 and TRBJ2-7, with 9 bases identical to TRBD1. J lost 3 bases, V lost 3 bases, and 3 bases had no gene match. The CDR3 totals 14 residues. From germline, CDR1 is MNHEY and CDR2 SMNVEV (reference sequence). CDR3 residues: CASSFTGGIYEQYF. CDR3 in DNA: TGTGCCAGCAGTTTTACAGGGGGCATCTACGAGCAGTACTTC.

The chain couples TRBV5-1 to TRBJ1-1, with TRBD1 matching 8 bases. CDR1 and CDR2 (germline): SGHRS, YFSETQ. Unmatched junction bases numbered 3, after V lost 0 bases and J lost 5 bases. The CDR3 length is 14 residues. The CDR3 spells CASSLAGGMTEAFF. The CDR3 DNA reads as TGCGCCAGCAGCTTGGCAGGGGGCATGACTGAAGCTTTCTTT.

V is TRBV7-6 and J is TRBJ2-5, with 9 positions matching TRBD1. This CDR3 has 16 amino acids. Trimming at V came to 1 base and at J to 5 bases, leaving 8 bases not matched to a gene. Germline V gene sequence: CDR1 SGHVS, CDR2 FNYEAQ. The chain's CDR3 is CASSLEGTGTLETQYF. DNA for the CDR3: TGTGCCAGCAGCTTAGAGGGGACAGGGACCCTGGAGACCCAGTACTTC.

J is TRBJ1-2 and V is TRBV5-6; D remains unclear. Germline CDR1 SGHDT, CDR2 YYEEEE. The CDR3 covers 15 residues. V lost 6 bases and J lost 0, with 15 bases in between. The CDR3 protein is CASTLETVTNYGYTF. Here the CDR3 DNA reads TGTGCCAGCACCCTGGAGACGGTTACTAACTATGGCTACACCTTC. The variable domain in full, with the rest retrieved from reference TRBV5-6 and TRBJ1-2, is DAGVTQSPTHLIKTRGQQVTLRCSPKSGHDTVSWYQQALGQGPQFIFQYYEEEERQRGNFPDRFSGHQFPNYSSELNVNALLLGDSALYLCASTLETVTNYGYTFGSGTRLTVV.

V and J are TRBV5-6 and TRBJ2-5, with TRBD1 matching over 8 bases. Germline CDR1 reads SGHDT; CDR2 reads YYEEEE. This CDR3 region has 15 residues. Trimming cost V 2 bases and J 4 bases; bases outside gene matches: 7. CDR3 sequence: CASSFFQGAVETQYF. The CDR3 bases are TGTGCCAGCAGCTTTTTCCAGGGGGCGGTAGAGACCCAGTACTTC.

The rearrangement links TRBV5-6 to TRBJ1-1; the D gene is possibly TRBD1 (5 bases). Trimming cost V 5 bases and J 1 base, with 12 bases left between them. Germline-derived CDR1 and CDR2 are SGHDT and YYEEEE. CDR3 length: 14 amino acids. The DNA of the CDR3 is TGTGCCAGCAGTTGGGCCAGGGAGAACACTGAAGCTTTCTTT. Translating it yields CASSWARENTEAFF. Complete variable domain (other parts from reference TRBV5-6 and TRBJ1-1): DAGVTQSPTHLIKTRGQQVTLRCSPKSGHDTVSWYQQALGQGPQFIFQYYEEEERQRGNFPDRFSGHQFPNYSSELNVNALLLGDSALYLCASSWARENTEAFFGQGTRLTVV.

This clone occurred once. The chain recombines TRBV27 with TRBJ2-7, with D maybe TRBD2 (6 bases). This CDR3 spans 14 amino acids. CDR1 is MNHEY, CDR2 SMNVEV, per germline (reference sequence). Trimming removed 2 bases from V and 2 bases from J, with 10 bases in between. This CDR3 reads CASSLGGAPYEQYF. The CDR3 DNA follows: TGTGCCAGCAGTTTAGGAGGGGCGCCCTACGAGCAGTACTTC.

Here the CDR3 reads CAGSQGPSNQPQHF. In nucleotides, the CDR3 is TGTGCCGGTTCCCAGGGCCCTAGCAATCAGCCCCAGCATTTT. The J gene is TRBJ1-5, the V gene TRBV19; D perhaps matches TRBD1 (5 bases). CDR3 length equals 14 residues. In germline, CDR1 is LNHDA, CDR2 SQIVND (reference sequence). Deletions cut 11 bases from V and 0 bases from J, with 14 bases between.

In DNA, the CDR3 is TGCGCCAGCAGCCAGATCATTTATACTGCCGGGACAGGAAACAATGAGCAGTTCTTC. It translates to CASSQIIYTAGTGNNEQFF. The chain uses TRBV4-1 and TRBJ2-1; 8 nucleotides agree with TRBD1. The CDR3 has 19 residues. The V gene's germline CDR1 is MGHRA and CDR2 YSYEKL. Trimming removed 3 bases from V and 5 bases from J; junction bases left unmatched: 18.

V and J are TRBV5-8 and TRBJ1-5; D is unclear. V was cut by 4 bases and J by 4 bases, with 21 bases left in between. Germline V lookup: CDR1 SGHTS, CDR2 YDEGEE. CDR3 length equals 17 residues. The CDR3 DNA reads as TGTGCCAGCAGCCCTCGGGAAGGGTTGAGATGGAATCAGCCCCAGCATTTT. Translation: CASSPREGLRWNQPQHF.

The chain has TRBV9 and TRBJ1-2; no clear D. The ends were cut back, 0 bases at V and 7 bases at J, with 16 bases in the middle. The CDR3 has 15 residues. Germline V gives CDR1 SGDLS, CDR2 YYNGEE. The CDR3 is CASSVARDPPFGYTF. The CDR3 DNA follows: TGTGCCAGCAGCGTAGCTAGGGATCCCCCTTTTGGCTACACCTTC.